This is a list of T cell receptor beta chains from one sample in a study of T cells in Graves' hyperthyroidism and ophthalmopathy. Each CDR3 protein is one row after TCRdb ran MiXCR on the multiplex PCR reads. Among approximately 400,000 distinct CDR3 sequences listed, 11% to 15% were seen once. What was sequenced was blood. The receptors come from a woman aged 60 to 75 with Graves' hyperthyroidism. Both conserved end residues are part of each CDR3. The D gene is left open where the match is weak. A clone size is listed for some rows: how often the clone was seen (once, few, many), or a class if it is expanded.

>many|TRBJ2-1|TRBD2|TRBV28
TGTGCCAGCAGTCCTCTCCTAGCGGGGGTCTCGAATGAGCAGTTCTTC
CASSPLLAGVSNEQFF
>many|TRBJ2-5|TRBD1|TRBV28
TGTGCCAGCATCCACAGGGGCCGAGAGACCCAGTACTTC
CASIHRGRETQYF
>-|TRBJ1-1|TRBD1|TRBV2
TGTGCCAGCACGGGGGTTACAGGGGGAAGCACTGAAGCTTTCTTT
CASTGVTGGSTEAFF
>-|TRBJ2-2|-|TRBV19
TGTGCCAGTAATATAGGCCCCACCGGGGAGCTGTTTTTT
CASNIGPTGELFF
>many|TRBJ2-1|TRBD2|TRBV10-3
TGTGCCATCAGTGAGATTGGGCGGGAGTCTGGCAATGAGCAGTTCTTC
CAISEIGRESGNEQFF
>many|TRBJ2-7|-|TRBV12-3/TRBV12-4
TGTGCCAGCAGGGCGGGACATTCCTCCTACGAGCAGTACTTC
CASRAGHSSYEQYF
>many|TRBJ1-4|-|TRBV11-2
TGTGCCAGCAGCTTAGCGGGCAGGTCGAATGAAAAACTGTTTTTT
CASSLAGRSNEKLFF
>-|TRBJ2-5|-|TRBV5-8
TGTGCCAGCAACACTCGGGCGTGGGGGTCAGAGACCCAGTACTTC
CASNTRAWGSETQYF
>few|TRBJ1-2|-|TRBV20-1
TGCAGTGCCAGAGGACATCCGGGAGGCTACACCTTC
CSARGHPGGYTF
>-|TRBJ2-1|-|TRBV7-3
TGTGCCAGCAGCTCATCGACAGGAGGCTTGCAGTTCTTC
CASSSSTGGLQFF
>many|TRBJ2-3|-|TRBV27
TGTGCCAGCAGTTTAGGAGGGGGCACGCAGTATTTT
CASSLGGGTQYF
>-|TRBJ2-1|TRBD2|TRBV11-1
TGCGCCAGCAGCCAAGGTGGGACTAGCGGGGGCTCCTACAATGAGCAGTTCTTC
CASSQGGTSGGSYNEQFF
>-|TRBJ2-2|-|TRBV9
TGTGCCAGCAGCCCCGAGAGGGGGAACACCGGGGAGCTGTTTTTT
CASSPERGNTGELFF
>many|TRBJ2-7|-|TRBV12-3/TRBV12-4
TGTGCCAGCGCCCTCCGGGTTGAGCAGTACTTC
CASALRVEQYF
>many|TRBJ2-5|-|TRBV20-1
TGCAGTGCTAGGGCAGGGGGGCTTCAAGAGACCCAGTACTTC
CSARAGGLQETQYF
>many|TRBJ2-5|TRBD2|TRBV5-1
TGCGCCAGCAGCTTGGGCTCTAGCGGGGCATGGGAGACCCAGTACTTC
CASSLGSSGAWETQYF
>many|TRBJ2-1|-|TRBV30
TGTGCCTGGAGTGGGAGCTACGCTCTTCGCTCCTACAATGAGCAGTTCTTC
CAWSGSYALRSYNEQFF
>few|TRBJ2-1|-|TRBV20-1
TGCAGTGCTAGAGAAGCCCTGTTGGGTGAGCAGTTCTTC
CSAREALLGEQFF
>many|TRBJ1-2|-|TRBV7-9
TGTGCCAGCAGCTCTAGTGCAGCTAACTATGGCTACACCTTC
CASSSSAANYGYTF
>many|TRBJ1-1|-|TRBV5-5
TGTGCCAGCAGCGGAAGGGGGGCTTTCTTT
CASSGRGAFF
>many|TRBJ2-7|-|TRBV11-2
TGTGCCAGCAGTCAATACCGGGACTCGTTGAGGACCTTCTACGAGCAGTACTTC
CASSQYRDSLRTFYEQYF
>few|TRBJ2-1|-|TRBV5-4
TGTGCCAGCAGGGAGGGTGCCTACAATGAGCAGTTCTTC
CASREGAYNEQFF
>-|TRBJ2-1|-|TRBV19
TGTGCCAGTAGCAGCACCCAGTACAATGAGCAGTTCTTC
CASSSTQYNEQFF
>-|TRBJ2-3|-|TRBV20-1
TGCAGTGCTAGAGTGAATTCAGATACGCAGTATTTT
CSARVNSDTQYF
>-|TRBJ2-5|TRBD1|TRBV12-3/TRBV12-4
TGTGCCAGCGACGCCGGGACAGGACAAGAGACCCAGTACTTC
CASDAGTGQETQYF
>many|TRBJ2-7|TRBD1|TRBV12-5
TGTGCTAGTGGTTTGACGCCAGGACAGGGCTACTCCTACGAGCAGTACTTC
CASGLTPGQGYSYEQYF
>many|TRBJ2-2|-|TRBV5-1
TGCGCCAGCAGGGGGACCGTTACGAACACCGGGGAGCTGTTTTTT
CASRGTVTNTGELFF
>-|TRBJ2-7|TRBD2|TRBV5-1
TGCGCCAGCAGCTTGGACGTTAGCGGGAGTGGCGAGCAGTACTTC
CASSLDVSGSGEQYF
>many|TRBJ2-7|-|TRBV30
TGTGCCTGGAGTGGTAGGAACGAGCAGTACTTC
CAWSGRNEQYF
>few|TRBJ2-7|-|TRBV11-2
TGTGCCAGCAGCTTGGATCTGGGGAGCTCCTACGAGCAGTACTTC
CASSLDLGSSYEQYF